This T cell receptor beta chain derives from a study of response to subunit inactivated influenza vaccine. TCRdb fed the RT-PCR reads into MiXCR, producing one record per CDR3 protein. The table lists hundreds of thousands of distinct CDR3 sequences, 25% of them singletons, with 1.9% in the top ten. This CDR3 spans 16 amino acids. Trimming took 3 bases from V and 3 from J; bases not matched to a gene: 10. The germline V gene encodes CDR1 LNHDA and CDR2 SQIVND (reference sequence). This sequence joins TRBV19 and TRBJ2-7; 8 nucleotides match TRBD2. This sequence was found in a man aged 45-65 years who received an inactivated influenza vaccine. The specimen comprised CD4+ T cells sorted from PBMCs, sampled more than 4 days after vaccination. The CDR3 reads CASSIAPRTSLYEQYF. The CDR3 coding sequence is TGTGCCAGTAGTATCGCCCCAAGGACTAGCCTCTACGAGCAGTACTTC.